This T cell receptor beta chain was captured in a study of identical twins. Study-level points and caveats: Out-of-frame alpha sequences that twins shared showed excess low generation probability. Invariant MAIT and iNKT cells could partly confound zero-insertion analyses.

Trimming took 3 bases from V and 8 from J, leaving 10 bases between them. This CDR3 has 12 residues. In TCRdb, the 5' RACE reads were re-called with MiXCR into one record per CDR3 protein. The sample has 400,000 to 650,000 distinct CDR3 sequences; less than 25% are singletons. This clonotype was seen at least ten times. Its antigen is not known. This sample also appeared in a second study, on T cells expressing NK-cell markers. That source adds: Of CD8+ T cells, about 1.0-7.5% belonged to dominant NKG2C+ clonotypes in roughly six donors.

The sequencing sample was made of CD4+ T cells sorted from blood. The sequence was collected from a woman aged 18-30 years in good health. The chain joins TRBV12-3 or TRBV12-4 to TRBJ1-1; no clear D. The chain's CDR3 is CASSFSGREAFF. In DNA, the CDR3 is TGTGCCAGCAGTTTTTCGGGCAGAGAAGCTTTCTTT.